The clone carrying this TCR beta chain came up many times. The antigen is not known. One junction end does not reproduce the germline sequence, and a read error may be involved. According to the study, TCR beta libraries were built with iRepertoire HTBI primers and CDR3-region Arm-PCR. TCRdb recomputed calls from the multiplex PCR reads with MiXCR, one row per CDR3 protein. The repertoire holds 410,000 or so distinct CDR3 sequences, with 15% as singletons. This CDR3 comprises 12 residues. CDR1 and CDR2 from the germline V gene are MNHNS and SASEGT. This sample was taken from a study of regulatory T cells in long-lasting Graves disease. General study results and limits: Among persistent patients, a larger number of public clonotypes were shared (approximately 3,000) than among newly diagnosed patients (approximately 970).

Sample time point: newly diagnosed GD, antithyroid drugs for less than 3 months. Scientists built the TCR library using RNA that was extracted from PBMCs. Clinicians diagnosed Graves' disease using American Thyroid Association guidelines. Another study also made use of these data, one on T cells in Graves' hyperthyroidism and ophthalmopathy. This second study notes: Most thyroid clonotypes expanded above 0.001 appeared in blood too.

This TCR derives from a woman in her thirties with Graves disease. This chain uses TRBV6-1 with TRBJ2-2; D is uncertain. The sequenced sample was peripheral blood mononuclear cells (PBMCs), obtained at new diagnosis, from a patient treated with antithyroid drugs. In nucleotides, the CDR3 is TGTGCCAGCAGGGAAGTGGGCGGGGAGCTGTTTTTT. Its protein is CASREVGGELFF.